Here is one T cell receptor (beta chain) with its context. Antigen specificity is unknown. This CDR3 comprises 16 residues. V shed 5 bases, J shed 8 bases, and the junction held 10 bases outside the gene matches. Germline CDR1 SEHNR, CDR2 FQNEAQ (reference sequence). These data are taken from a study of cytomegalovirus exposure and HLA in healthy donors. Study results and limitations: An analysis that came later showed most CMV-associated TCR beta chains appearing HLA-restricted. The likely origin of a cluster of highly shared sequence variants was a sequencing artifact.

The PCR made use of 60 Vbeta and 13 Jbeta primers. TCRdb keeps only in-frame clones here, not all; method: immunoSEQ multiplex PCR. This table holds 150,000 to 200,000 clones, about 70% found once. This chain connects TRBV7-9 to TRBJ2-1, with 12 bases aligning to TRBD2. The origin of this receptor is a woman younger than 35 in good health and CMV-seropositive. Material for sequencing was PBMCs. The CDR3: CASSPPLTSGGHEQFF. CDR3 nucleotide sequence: TGTGCCAGCAGCCCCCCCCTGACTAGCGGGGGACATGAGCAGTTCTTC.